This T cell receptor beta chain was recovered during a study of blood T cell repertoires in COVID-19. Background on the study: The samples span acute and convalescent COVID-19 from the United States, Italy and Spain. The analysed material was cDNA or gDNA that came from T cells, B-cell-depleted T cells, or PBMCs.

The V end was cut by 6 bases, the J end by 2 bases, with 17 bases between. The CDR3 covers 15 residues. Germline CDR1 is SGDLS and CDR2 is YYNGEE. In the authors' workflow: Estimation of nucleated cell counts was performed using reference gene primer amplification. Using immunoSEQ multiplex PCR, the repertoire was profiled, and TCRdb retains in-frame clones only, with some absent. The V and J calls and clone size were taken over from that table, and D and trimming were inferred from the DNA. The top ten clones hold approximately 12% of a sample with fewer than 200,000 clones, approximately 80% of them seen once. Membership in each cohort depended on participant-reported clinical history.

The TCR was taken from a man aged 45-65 years who had recovered from COVID-19. The sequenced material came from PBMCs or T cells enriched from blood (not recorded which). The chain links TRBV9 to TRBJ1-1; tentative D call: TRBD1 (5 bases). DNA for the CDR3: TGTGCCAGCACCTCTGAGGCACAGGCCAACACTGAAGCTTTCTTT. Translated, it gives CASTSEAQANTEAFF.